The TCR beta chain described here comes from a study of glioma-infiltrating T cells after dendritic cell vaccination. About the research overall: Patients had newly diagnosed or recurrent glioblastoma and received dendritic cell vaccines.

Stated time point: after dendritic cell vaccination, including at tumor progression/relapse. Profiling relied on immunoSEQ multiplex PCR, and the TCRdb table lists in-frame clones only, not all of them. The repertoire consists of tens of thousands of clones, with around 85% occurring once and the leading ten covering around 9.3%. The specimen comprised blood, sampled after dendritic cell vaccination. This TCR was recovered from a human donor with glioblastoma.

The CDR3, as DNA: TGTGCCAGCAGCTTAGGAACCGGCGGGAGAGCTTTCTTT. Its protein product is CASSLGTGGRAFF. The rearrangement joins TRBV11-3 to TRBJ1-1; the D is unclear. Deletions cut 1 base from V and 10 bases from J, with 13 bases between. Germline V gene data show CDR1 as SGHNT and CDR2 as YENEEA. The CDR3 has 13 residues.